This T cell receptor beta chain was found in a study of OX40 agonist ivuxolimab in advanced cancers. For the wider study: The costimulatory receptor OX40 (CD134) was targeted by ivuxolimab, a fully human IgG2 agonistic monoclonal antibody. Intravenous ivuxolimab was administered to patients every 2 weeks at six dose levels: 0.01, 0.1, 0.3, 1.5, 3 and 10 mg/kg. Of the approximately 50 dose-escalation patients, hepatocellular carcinoma was present in approximately 20, melanoma in around 15, renal cell carcinoma in 9 and head and neck cancer in 9. In the dose-escalation cohort, 65% to 90% of patients were male, and the mean age was around 60 years, with a range of 23 to 79. Patients were allowed to have had prior anti-PD-1, anti-PD-L1 or anti-CTLA-4 therapy, and more than 30% of the dose-escalation patients had previously received checkpoint inhibitors. Partial responses occurred in three dose-escalation patients, of whom one had hepatocellular carcinoma and two had cutaneous melanoma. Peripheral TCRbeta sequencing was intended to test whether TCR sequence diversity was altered and clonal T-cell expansion was caused by ivuxolimab. The paper reports the monotherapy dose-escalation portion (N of about 50 patients) of the phase I ivuxolimab trial.

The trial excluded patients who had a history of autoimmune disease or who were on systemic immunosuppression. Peripheral blood for TCR sequencing was collected from all dose cohorts at baseline, on cycle 4 day 1, and on cycle 7 day 1. The samples were drawn from a first-in-human, open-label, multicenter phase I dose-escalation trial of ivuxolimab. Adults with locally advanced or metastatic head and neck squamous cell, hepatocellular, melanoma or renal cell carcinoma were enrolled in the trial. Before TCR sequencing, CD4+ and CD8+ T cells were separately sorted from peripheral blood. This clone occurred once. This receptor's antigen is unknown. Base qualities are missing; no much larger clone stands one base away. To sequence the TCRbeta CDR3 region, genomic DNA was isolated from the sorted cells. The immunoSEQ Assay was used for sequencing of TCRbeta CDR3 regions. TCRdb limited this immuneACCESS table to in-frame rearrangements with V and J called. A share of clones is missing; checked studies link under half to unresolved V genes, and the rest is unexplained. Across this sample there are 26,000 or so clones, with over 85% seen only once. Together, the top ten hold just under 20% of the sample.

What the research found in general, with its limitations: In the 0.1-3.0 mg/kg groups, partial responders were among the patients with the lowest normalized peripheral clonal expansion, particularly in CD8+ T cells. After ivuxolimab, expanded clones were on average more numerous among CD8+ T cells than among CD4+ T cells. Low levels of normalized T-cell clonal expansion were also seen in some nonresponding patients. At doses of 0.1 to 3.0 mg/kg, clonal expansion of both CD4+ and CD8+ T cells in blood was seen between baseline and week 6. Antigen specificity was not determined for the clonally expanded peripheral T cells.

The receptor's source is an adult with an advanced solid tumor such as melanoma, head and neck, liver or kidney cancer. Material: CD4+ or CD8+ T cells sorted from blood, obtained in a trial of the OX40 agonist ivuxolimab.

The DNA is as follows: TGTGCCAGCCGCAGGGGAGATGAAGCTTTCTTT. Its amino acids are CASRRGDEAFF. The chain is encoded by TRBV6-1 joined to TRBJ1-1, and the D gene may be TRBD1, 6 bases matching. From the germline V gene, CDR1 is MNHNS and CDR2 is SASEGT. The CDR3 covers 11 residues, taking in both the cysteine and the phenylalanine. Solely the CDR3 DNA is kept, with 33 bases framed from the first base. The junction shows trimming of 8 bases on V and 7 bases on J, plus 11 bases between the germline ends.